The present TCR beta chain was sequenced within a study of CD8+CD57+ T cells in acquired aplastic anemia. Study summary: DNA per sorted CD4+ or CD8+ sample ranged about 0.19 to 30 ug, averaging roughly 3.3 ug.

Germline CDR1 reads DFQATT; CDR2 reads SNEGSKA (reference sequence). Unmatched junction bases numbered 5, after V lost 0 bases and J lost 3 bases. The CDR3 has 15 residues. This clonotype was seen just once. TCR beta VDJ and CDR3 were profiled, and genomic DNA was the template. TCRdb analysed the reads with MiXCR anew, one entry per CDR3 protein. The sample yields approximately 98,000 distinct CDR3 sequences, roughly 70% seen once. Patients who underwent sequencing had shown CD8+CD57+ cell expansion by flow cytometry. Among the patients, all had severe acquired aplastic anemia. This receptor was taken from a human donor with aplastic anemia. Sequences were obtained from sorted CD4+, CD8+, or CD8+CD57+ T cells (not recorded which) from PBMCs. The rearrangement uses TRBV20-1 and TRBJ1-1, with 9 bases matching TRBD1. The CDR3 protein is CSARDIGTGYTEAFF. The CDR3 DNA is TGCAGTGCTAGAGATATCGGGACAGGGTACACTGAAGCTTTCTTT.